This T cell receptor beta chain was recovered during a study of identical twins. V was clipped by 4 bases and J by 6 bases, with 14 bases between them. This CDR3 has 13 residues. CDR1 and CDR2 from the germline V gene are SGHRS and YFSETQ. Template switching added a universal primer site, and cDNA bore unique molecular identifiers. TCRdb used MiXCR to reprocess the 5' RACE reads, holding one entry per CDR3 protein. The sample records about 470,000 distinct CDR3 sequences, roughly 24% being singletons. The sample also formed part of further work on T cells expressing NK-cell markers.

The receptor was isolated from a woman between 18 and 29 years old in good health. The sample was CD4+ T cells sorted from blood. The chain couples TRBV5-1 to TRBJ2-7, with D uncertain. The CDR3 spells CASSPDRRREQYF. DNA for the CDR3: TGCGCCAGCAGCCCGGACCGAAGGCGCGAGCAGTACTTC.